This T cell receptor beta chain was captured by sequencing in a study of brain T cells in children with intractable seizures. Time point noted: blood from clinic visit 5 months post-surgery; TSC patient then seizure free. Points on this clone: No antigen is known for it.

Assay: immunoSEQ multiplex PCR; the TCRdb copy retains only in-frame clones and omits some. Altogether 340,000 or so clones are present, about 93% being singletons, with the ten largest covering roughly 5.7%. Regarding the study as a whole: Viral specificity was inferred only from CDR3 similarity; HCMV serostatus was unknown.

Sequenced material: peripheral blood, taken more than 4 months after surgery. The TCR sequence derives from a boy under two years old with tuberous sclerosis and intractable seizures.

As DNA, the CDR3 is TGTGCCAGCAGTCAAAGACAGGGGGCGGTTAGCACCGGGGAGCTGTTTTTT. Its translation is CASSQRQGAVSTGELFF. The V call is TRBV2, the J call TRBJ2-2; TRBD1 aligns across 10 bases. The germline V gene has CDR1 SNHLY and CDR2 FYNNEI. The CDR3 is 17 residues long. With V trimmed by 5 bases and J by 4 bases, 10 bases remained unmatched. The variable domain in full, completed from reference TRBV2 and TRBJ2-2, reads EPEVTQTPSHQVTQMGQEVILRCVPISNHLYFYWYRQILGQKVEFLVSFYNNEISEKSEIFDDQFSVERPDGSNFTLKIRSTKLEDSAMYFCASSQRQGAVSTGELFFGEGSRLTVL.